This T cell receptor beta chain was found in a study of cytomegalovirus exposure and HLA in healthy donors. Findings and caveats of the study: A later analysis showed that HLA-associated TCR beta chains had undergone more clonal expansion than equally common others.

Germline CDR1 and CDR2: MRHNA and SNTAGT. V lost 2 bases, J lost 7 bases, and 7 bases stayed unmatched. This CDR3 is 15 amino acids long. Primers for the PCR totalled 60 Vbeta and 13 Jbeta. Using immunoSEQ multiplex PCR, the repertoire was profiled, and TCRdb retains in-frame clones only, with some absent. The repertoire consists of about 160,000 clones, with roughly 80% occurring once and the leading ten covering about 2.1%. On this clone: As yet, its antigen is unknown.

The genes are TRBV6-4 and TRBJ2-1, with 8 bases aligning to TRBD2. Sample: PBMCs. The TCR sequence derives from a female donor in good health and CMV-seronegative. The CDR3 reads CASSDPIGTRNEQFF. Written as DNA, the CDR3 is TGTGCCAGCAGTGACCCCATTGGGACTAGGAATGAGCAGTTCTTC.